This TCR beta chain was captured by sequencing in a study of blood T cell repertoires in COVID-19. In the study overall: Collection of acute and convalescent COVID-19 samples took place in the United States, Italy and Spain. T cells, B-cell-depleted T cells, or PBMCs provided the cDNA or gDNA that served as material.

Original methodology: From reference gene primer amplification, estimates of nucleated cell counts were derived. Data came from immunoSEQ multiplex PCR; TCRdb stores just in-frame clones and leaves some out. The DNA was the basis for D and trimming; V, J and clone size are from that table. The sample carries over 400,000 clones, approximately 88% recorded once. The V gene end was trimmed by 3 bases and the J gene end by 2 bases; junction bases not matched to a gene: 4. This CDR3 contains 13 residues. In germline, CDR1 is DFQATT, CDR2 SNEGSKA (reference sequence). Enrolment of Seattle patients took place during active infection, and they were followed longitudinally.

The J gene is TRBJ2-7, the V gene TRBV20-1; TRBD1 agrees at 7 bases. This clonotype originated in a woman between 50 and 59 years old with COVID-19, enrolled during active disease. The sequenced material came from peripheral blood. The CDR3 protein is CSASMDRPYEQYF. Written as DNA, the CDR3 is TGCAGTGCTAGTATGGACAGGCCCTACGAGCAGTACTTC.